This T cell receptor (beta chain) was identified in a study of T-cell memory formation after mild COVID-19. The CDR3 runs to 13 residues. Germline CDR1 reads SGHDT; CDR2 reads YYEEEE. Trimming removed 4 bases from V and 0 bases from J, with 8 bases in between. One entry per CDR3 protein results from TCRdb running MiXCR on the 5' RACE reads. The sample has hundreds of thousands of distinct CDR3 sequences, 25% to 30% seen once. This clonotype has more than one count but fewer than ten. The source of this sequence is an adult woman who had mild COVID-19 (a few samples of this study predate the infection). Cell type and time point are not known. What was sequenced was PBMCs or a T cell subset sorted from them (not recorded which). The chain joins TRBV5-6 to TRBJ2-7; D unclear. CDR3 protein: CASSKVSSYEQYF. As DNA, the CDR3 is TGTGCCAGCAGCAAGGTGAGCTCCTACGAGCAGTACTTC.